The text below deals with one T cell receptor beta chain. The antigen is not known. It was considered stable Graves' hyperthyroidism when ophthalmopathy did not progress within 18 months. The data are from a study of T cells in Graves' hyperthyroidism and ophthalmopathy. Points from the study as a whole: The model forecast ophthalmopathy, anticipating it by a median approximately 7 months before onset. A 13 V-J model separated ophthalmopathy from stable hyperthyroidism.

RNA transcripts served as the template for amplifying TCR beta CDR3 regions. The HTBI primer set served for first-round RT-PCR of the TCR CDR3. TCRdb reprocessed the multiplex PCR reads via MiXCR and lists one record per CDR3 protein. In the table there are about 360,000 distinct CDR3 sequences, roughly 13% of which are singletons. This TCR was sampled from a woman younger than 30 with Graves' hyperthyroidism. Source material: blood.

This CDR3 is CATMSGRRNEQFF. The CDR3 DNA reads as TGTGCCACCATGAGCGGGAGGAGGAATGAGCAGTTCTTC. This chain connects TRBV5-4 to TRBJ2-1; 9 bases match TRBD2. CDR1 and CDR2 (germline): SGHNT, YYREEE (reference sequence). V shed 9 bases and J 7 bases; nucleotides not matched to a gene: 8. The CDR3 has 13 amino acids.